A single sample is the source of the 29 T cell receptor beta chains below, sequenced in a study of cytomegalovirus exposure and HLA in healthy donors. The PCR ran on 60 Vbeta and 13 Jbeta primers. Assay: immunoSEQ multiplex PCR; the TCRdb copy retains only in-frame clones and omits some. The table shows 30,000 to 40,000 clones, with 70% to 85% occurring only once. Sequences were obtained from PBMCs. These receptors all stem from a woman aged 18-29 years in good health and CMV-seronegative.

The chain's CDR3 is CASSPLQGRRNTIYF. The CDR3 DNA sequence: TGTGCCAGCAGCCCTCTTCAGGGGCGCAGAAACACCATATATTTT. The genes are TRBV9 and TRBJ1-3; D possibly corresponds to TRBD1 (6 bases). In germline, CDR1 is SGDLS, CDR2 YYNGEE. There are 15 residues in the CDR3. The V end was cut by 4 bases, the J end by 5 bases, with 16 bases between.

The chain couples TRBV5-4 to TRBJ2-7; D not certain. The CDR3 is made up of 13 amino acids. The V gene's germline CDR1 is SGHNT and CDR2 YYREEE (reference sequence). Between the trimmed V and J ends, which lost 4 bases and 2 bases, there was a span of 10 bases. The CDR3 DNA follows: TGTGCCAGCAGCCCAGACAATACCTACGAGCAGTACTTC. This translates into CASSPDNTYEQYF. Complete variable domain (other parts from reference TRBV5-4 and TRBJ2-7): ETGVTQSPTHLIKTRGQQVTLRCSSQSGHNTVSWYQQALGQGPQFIFQYYREEENGRGNFPPRFSGLQFPNYSSELNVNALELDDSALYLCASSPDNTYEQYFGPGTRLTVT.

The J gene is TRBJ2-3, the V gene TRBV11-3, with a possible D match to TRBD1 (8 bases). V lost 3 bases and J 0 bases, leaving 13 bases between the germline ends. CDR3 length equals 16 residues. Germline V lookup: CDR1 SGHNT, CDR2 YENEEA. CDR3 sequence (DNA): TGTGCCAGCAGCTTGGAACAGGGGGGGAGCACAGATACGCAGTATTTT. This gives the protein CASSLEQGGSTDTQYF.

The chain uses TRBV7-3 and TRBJ2-2, with a possible D match to TRBD2 (5 bases). The CDR3 totals 14 residues. The V gene's germline CDR1 is SGHTA and CDR2 FQGTGA. Trimming removed 3 bases at V and 6 bases at J, with 11 bases between. CDR3: CASSLGSSAGELFF. The CDR3 coding sequence is TGTGCCAGCAGCTTGGGGAGTTCCGCCGGGGAGCTGTTTTTT.

The chain carries TRBV4-1 and TRBJ2-1, with D hard to call. This CDR3 has 13 residues. Per the germline V gene, CDR1 is MGHRA and CDR2 is YSYEKL. Trimming took 2 bases from V and 5 from J, leaving 7 bases between them. CDR3 sequence reads: CASSQLKHNEQFF. The CDR3 region has the DNA TGCGCCAGCAGCCAACTAAAACACAATGAGCAGTTCTTC.

The V gene is TRBV7-9, the J gene TRBJ2-2; 13 bases line up with TRBD2. Looked up from germline, CDR1 is SEHNR and CDR2 is FQNEAQ (reference sequence). The length of the CDR3 is 18 residues. The V segment lost 4 bases and the J segment 6 bases; nucleotides outside the gene matches: 11. In DNA form, the CDR3 reads TGTGCCAGCAGCTACGCCCTACTAGCGGGAGGGCGATCCGGGGAGCTGTTTTTT. Amino acids: CASSYALLAGGRSGELFF.

A note on this clone: The junction departs from the called germline gene at one end, perhaps through a read error. This chain links TRBV4-1 with TRBJ1-2; possible D gene TRBD1, 5 bases. Looked up from germline, CDR1 is MGHRA and CDR2 is YSYEKL. This CDR3 has 15 residues. CDR3: CASSPPRGISYGYPF. In DNA, the CDR3 is TGCGCCAGCAGCCCTCCCCGGGGGATCTCCTATGGCTACCCCTTC.

V and J are TRBV6-4 and TRBJ2-3; 8 bases align to TRBD2. CDR1 and CDR2 from the germline V gene are MRHNA and SNTAGT. The CDR3 has 15 residues. Losses at the gene ends were 5 bases for V and 0 bases for J; bases not matched to a gene: 4. Written as DNA, the CDR3 is TGTGCCAGCAGTTCCAGCGGGGGAAGCACAGATACGCAGTATTTT. Amino acids: CASSSSGGSTDTQYF.

This rearrangement joins TRBV19 to TRBJ2-5; tentative D call: TRBD1 (6 bases). The germline V and J ends were trimmed by 5 bases and 1 base, with 11 bases remaining between them. The V gene's germline CDR1 is LNHDA and CDR2 SQIVND (reference sequence). The CDR3 totals 14 residues. CDR3 protein: CASSRDTPQETQYF. The CDR3 coding sequence is TGTGCCAGTAGTCGGGACACCCCCCAAGAGACCCAGTACTTC.

J is TRBJ1-2 and V is TRBV28, with 7 nucleotides matching TRBD1. Germline V lookup: CDR1 MDHEN, CDR2 SYDVKM. The CDR3 is 16 amino acids. With V trimmed by 6 bases and J by 8 bases, 18 bases remained unmatched. In DNA form, the CDR3 reads TGTGCCAGCAGCGGGACGTCCGACAGGGATGCTTGGGGCTACACCTTC. Protein product: CASSGTSDRDAWGYTF.

This clone showed up just a few times. The chain recombines TRBV7-9 with TRBJ1-5; 7 bases map to TRBD1. This CDR3 is 15 amino acids long. CDR1 is SEHNR, CDR2 FQNEAQ, per germline (reference sequence). The V segment lost 1 base and the J segment 6 bases; nucleotides outside the gene matches: 6. In nucleotides, the CDR3 is TGTGCCAGCAGCTTAGATAAAACAGGGGTTCAGCCCCAGCATTTT. Protein product: CASSLDKTGVQPQHF. Full variable domain (rest looked up from reference TRBV7-9 and TRBJ1-5): DTGVSQNPRHKITKRGQNVTFRCDPISEHNRLYWYRQTLGQGPEFLTYFQNEAQLEKSRLLSDRFSAERPKGSFSTLEIQRTEQGDSAMYLCASSLDKTGVQPQHFGDGTRLSIL.

J is TRBJ2-7 and V is TRBV6-1; 7 bases agree with TRBD1. The CDR3 covers 13 residues. The germline V gene has CDR1 MNHNS and CDR2 SASEGT. V dropped 3 bases and J dropped 3; count of bases not matched to a gene: 2. CDR3 bases: TGTGCCAGCAGTGATGGGACAGACTACGAGCAGTACTTC. This encodes CASSDGTDYEQYF.

The chain joins TRBV5-1 to TRBJ2-7, with TRBD2 identical over 10 bases. With V trimmed by 5 bases and J by 7 bases, 6 bases remained unmatched. Germline CDR1 SGHRS, CDR2 YFSETQ. This CDR3 has 13 residues. In nucleotides, the CDR3 is TGCGCCAGCAGTTCGGGACTAGCGAGGGAGCAGTACTTC. This sequence encodes CASSSGLAREQYF.

About this clone: One end of the junction varies from germline; a read error may be responsible. The genes are TRBV15 and TRBJ1-2, with D perhaps matching TRBD1 (5 bases). The CDR3 has 15 residues. CDR1 LNHNV and CDR2 YYDKDF come from the germline V gene (reference sequence). The CDR3 region has the DNA TGTGCCACCAGCAAAGATGGGGGGTCTAACTATGGCTACCCCTTC. Amino acid sequence: CATSKDGGSNYGYPF.

The table lists this clone with a count of one. V usage is TRBV18 and J usage is TRBJ2-7, with D possibly being TRBD2 (5 bases). The V and J ends lost 3 bases and 6 bases respectively, with 12 bases between them. CDR1 and CDR2 (germline): KGHSH, LQKENI. This CDR3 region has 13 residues. The CDR3: CASSPSGSGEQYF. In DNA form, the CDR3 reads TGTGCCAGCTCACCGTCGGGCAGCGGCGAGCAGTACTTC.

In this sample, this clone turned up once. This chain links TRBV7-8 with TRBJ1-2, with D perhaps TRBD1 (5 bases). This CDR3 has 16 residues. V was pared by 2 bases and J by 3 bases, with 16 bases between. Germline CDR1 is SGHVS and CDR2 is FQNEAQ. The CDR3 protein is CASSLLGLRGDYGYTF. In DNA, the CDR3 is TGTGCCAGCAGCTTATTAGGGCTTCGGGGGGACTATGGCTACACCTTC.

The V and J genes are TRBV4-2 and TRBJ1-4; possible D gene TRBD1, 5 bases. CDR3 length equals 15 residues. Looked up from germline, CDR1 is LGHNA and CDR2 is YNFKEQ. V was clipped by 0 bases and J by 6 bases, with 11 bases between them. This chain's CDR3 is CASSQEMGGYEKLFF. The CDR3 DNA is TGTGCCAGCAGCCAAGAAATGGGGGGATATGAAAAACTGTTTTTT.

This rearrangement joins TRBV5-6 to TRBJ2-7, with TRBD1 as a possible D gene (6 bases). The V end lost 4 bases, the J end lost 3 bases, and 17 bases lay between the germline ends. CDR1 is SGHDT, CDR2 YYEEEE, per germline. This CDR3 contains 15 residues. DNA for the CDR3: TGTGCCAGCAGCGCCCGAACAGGGAGAATCTACGAGCAGTACTTC. The encoded protein is CASSARTGRIYEQYF. The entire variable domain, with the rest obtained from reference TRBV5-6 and TRBJ2-7, is as follows: DAGVTQSPTHLIKTRGQQVTLRCSPKSGHDTVSWYQQALGQGPQFIFQYYEEEERQRGNFPDRFSGHQFPNYSSELNVNALLLGDSALYLCASSARTGRIYEQYFGPGTRLTVT.

This clone was found a few times. The chain combines TRBV7-3 with TRBJ2-5; D is possibly TRBD1 (7 bases). V gave up 3 bases and J gave up 4 bases, with 24 bases separating them. In germline, CDR1 is SGHTA, CDR2 FQGTGA. The length of the CDR3 is 18 residues. CDR3 region: CASSLQGGSGAAPETQYF. CDR3 coding DNA: TGTGCCAGCAGCTTGCAGGGGGGTAGCGGAGCCGCCCCAGAGACCCAGTACTTC.

V and J are TRBV9 and TRBJ1-2; D unresolved. Deletions cut 8 bases from V and 2 bases from J, with 19 bases between. This CDR3 is 15 amino acids long. The germline CDR1 and CDR2 sequences are SGDLS and YYNGEE. CDR3 DNA: TGTGCCAGTAAGCGTGAAGCAGCGTTAAACTATGGCTACACCTTC. Translation gives CASKREAALNYGYTF.

Worth noting for this clone: The junction shows a germline mismatch at one end, possibly a read error. The chain uses TRBV7-9 and TRBJ1-5, with D possibly TRBD1 on 5 matching bases. The CDR3 is 12 residues long. The germline CDR1 and CDR2 sequences are SEHNR and FQNEAQ (reference sequence). CDR3 protein: CSSSYDSQPQHF. CDR3 sequence (DNA): TGTTCCAGCAGCTACGACAGTCAGCCCCAGCATTTT.

The chain is built from TRBV7-2 and TRBJ2-7; 8 positions match TRBD2. The CDR3 runs to 14 residues. Germline-derived CDR1 and CDR2 are SGHTA and FQGNSA. The V segment lost 6 bases and the J segment 1 base; nucleotides outside the gene matches: 5. The CDR3 DNA reads TGTGCCAGCAGTCCTCTAGCGGGTTCCTACGAGCAGTACTTC. It yields the protein CASSPLAGSYEQYF. Filled out from reference TRBV7-2 and TRBJ2-7, the complete variable domain reads GAGVSQSPSNKVTEKGKDVELRCDPISGHTALYWYRQSLGQGLEFLIYFQGNSAPDKSGLPSDRFSAERTGGSVSTLTIQRTQQEDSAVYLCASSPLAGSYEQYFGPGTRLTVT.

The rearrangement links TRBV4-1 to TRBJ2-5; TRBD2 matches at 7 bases. With 4 bases clipped from V and 5 bases from J, the junction kept 4 bases outside the gene matches. The CDR3 is made up of 13 amino acids. Germline assignment: CDR1 MGHRA and CDR2 YSYEKL. CDR3 nucleotide sequence: TGCGCCAGCAGCCCGACTAGCTGGGAGACCCAGTACTTC. Translated: CASSPTSWETQYF.

The sample holds a few counts of this clone. The rearrangement links TRBV13 to TRBJ1-1; D unclear. Trimming took 0 bases from V and 4 from J, leaving 9 bases between them. The CDR3 contains 14 residues. Germline lookup yields CDR1 PRHDT and CDR2 FYEKMQ (reference sequence). The chain's CDR3 is CASSLGRGITEAFF. The CDR3 nucleotides read TGTGCCAGCAGCTTAGGGAGAGGAATCACTGAAGCTTTCTTT.

A few counts support this clone. The V and J genes are TRBV15 and TRBJ2-5; 11 nucleotides line up with TRBD1. Germline-derived CDR1 and CDR2 are LNHNV and YYDKDF (reference sequence). The J segment lost 7 bases and the V segment lost 1 base, leaving 5 bases of the junction unmatched. The CDR3 extends over 15 amino acids. The CDR3 loop is CATSRAGTGGRTQYF. The CDR3 coding sequence is TGTGCCACCAGCAGAGCCGGGACAGGGGGAAGGACCCAGTACTTC.

The chain couples TRBV4-3 to TRBJ2-1; the match to TRBD2 covers 8 bases. V lost 2 bases to trimming and J lost 7 bases; unmatched junction nucleotides: 7. The CDR3 covers 15 residues. The germline gives CDR1 LGHNA, CDR2 YSLEER. The CDR3 DNA sequence: TGCGCCAGCAGCCAATCCGGGACTAGGGGGAATGAGCAGTTCTTC. This translates into CASSQSGTRGNEQFF.

This clone was found once. J is TRBJ1-4 and V is TRBV27; TRBD1 agrees at 10 bases. The CDR3 runs 17 residues. Germline V gene data show CDR1 as MNHEY and CDR2 as SMNVEV (reference sequence). V dropped 4 bases and J dropped 1; count of bases not matched to a gene: 6. CDR3 DNA sequence: TGTGCCAGCAGTTCCCTGACAGGGGGCGTAACTAATGAAAAACTGTTTTTT. Translated: CASSSLTGGVTNEKLFF.

This chain links TRBV7-9 with TRBJ2-7; D possibly corresponds to TRBD1 (6 bases). The CDR3 has 12 amino acids. CDR1 is SEHNR and CDR2 is FQNEAQ in the germline V gene (reference sequence). The V and J ends lost 5 bases and 6 bases respectively, with 11 bases between them. The CDR3 DNA is TGTGCCAGCAGCCCTGGGGGCCCCGAGCAGTACTTC. Its translation: CASSPGGPEQYF.

The chain couples TRBV9 to TRBJ2-7; a weak D match, TRBD2 (6 bases). Germline V CDR1 and CDR2: SGDLS, YYNGEE. Trimming cost V 1 base and J 3 bases, with 14 bases left between them. The CDR3 spans 15 residues. This CDR3 reads CASSVTVGLNYEQYF. The CDR3 bases are TGTGCCAGCAGCGTAACCGTGGGACTCAACTACGAGCAGTACTTC.